This T cell receptor (beta chain) was profiled in a study of beta chain features in type 1 diabetes. General study results and limits: Using cDNA template may skew counts toward highly expressing activated cells.

Expressed TCRB transcripts were sequenced because the entire RNA isolate underwent reverse transcription. Naive, central memory and regulatory T cell samples averaged around 3.3 million reads. This table comes from immunoSEQ multiplex PCR, and its TCRdb copy is limited to in-frame clones, with some not included. The table has fewer than 400,000 clones, 8% seen once. Turning to this clone: Its antigen is unidentified.

Trimming removed 4 bases from V and 2 bases from J, with 11 bases in between. The CDR3 totals 13 residues. Germline V CDR1 and CDR2: SQVTM, ANQGSEA. Sorted CD4+ subsets: naive, central memory, regulatory, stem cell-like memory (CD45RO/CCR7/CD25/CD127/CD95/CD27 panel). This sequence joins TRBV29-1 and TRBJ1-1; D is unresolved. The sequence was obtained from a young woman in good health. Specimen: central memory CD4+ T cells from blood. In DNA, the CDR3 is TGCAGCGTTGTGTGGGCGGCTAACACTGAAGCTTTCTTT. Residues: CSVVWAANTEAFF. Drawing the rest from reference TRBV29-1 and TRBJ1-1, the complete variable domain is SAVISQKPSRDICQRGTSLTIQCQVDSQVTMMFWYRQQPGQSLTLIATANQGSEATYESGFVIDKFPISRPNLTFSTLTVSNMSPEDSSIYLCSVVWAANTEAFFGQGTRLTVV.